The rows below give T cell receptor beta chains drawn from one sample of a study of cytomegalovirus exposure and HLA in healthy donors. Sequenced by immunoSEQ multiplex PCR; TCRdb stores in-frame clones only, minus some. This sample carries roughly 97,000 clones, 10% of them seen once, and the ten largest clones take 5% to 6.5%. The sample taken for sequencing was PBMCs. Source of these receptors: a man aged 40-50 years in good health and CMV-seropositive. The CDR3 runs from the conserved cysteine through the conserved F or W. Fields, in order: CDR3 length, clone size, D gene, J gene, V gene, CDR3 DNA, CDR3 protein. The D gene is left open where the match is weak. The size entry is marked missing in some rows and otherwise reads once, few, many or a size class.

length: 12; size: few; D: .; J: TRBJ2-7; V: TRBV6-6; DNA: TGTGCCAGCATGTTAGACAGCCACGAGCAGTACTTC; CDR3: CASMLDSHEQYF
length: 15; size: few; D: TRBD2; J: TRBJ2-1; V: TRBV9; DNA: TGTGCCAGCAGCGCGGGGGGAAACTCCTACAATGAGCAGTTCTTC; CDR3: CASSAGGNSYNEQFF
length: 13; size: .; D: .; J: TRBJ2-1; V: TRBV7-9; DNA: TGTGCCACCAAGGGGGAGTGGGTATATGAGCAGTTCTTC; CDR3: CATKGEWVYEQFF
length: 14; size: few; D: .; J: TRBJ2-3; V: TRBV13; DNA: TGTGCCAGCAGCTTGGGACTTCGCACAGATACGCAGTATTTT; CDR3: CASSLGLRTDTQYF
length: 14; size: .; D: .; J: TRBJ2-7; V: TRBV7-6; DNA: TGTGCCAGCAGCTTAGCGCAGGGGCTCTACGAGCAGTACTTC; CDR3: CASSLAQGLYEQYF
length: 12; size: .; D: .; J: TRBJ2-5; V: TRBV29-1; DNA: TGCAGCGTTGTGCAGGGTGGGTTGGCCCAGTACTTC; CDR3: CSVVQGGLAQYF
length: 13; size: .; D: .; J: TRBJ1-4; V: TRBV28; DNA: TGTGCCAGCAGTTACAGGCCCTGGGAAAAACTGTTTTTT; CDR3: CASSYRPWEKLFF
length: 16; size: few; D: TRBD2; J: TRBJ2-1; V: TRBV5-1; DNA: TGCGCCAGCAGCTTGGAGGGTAGCGGGAGTGCCAATGAGCAGTTCTTC; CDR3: CASSLEGSGSANEQFF
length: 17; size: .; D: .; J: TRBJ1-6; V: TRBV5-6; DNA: TGTGCCAGCAGCTTGGTCCCGCGGGGAACCTATAATTCACCCCTCCACTTT; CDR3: CASSLVPRGTYNSPLHF
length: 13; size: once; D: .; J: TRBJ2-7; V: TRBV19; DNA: TGTGCCAGTAGTATCGGAGGGGCCTACGAGCAGTACTTC; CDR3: CASSIGGAYEQYF
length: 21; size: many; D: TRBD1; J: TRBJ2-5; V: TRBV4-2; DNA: TGTGCCAGCAGCCAAGTTTACTCTACACGGCCGGGACAGGGGGCCATGAAGACCCAGTACTTC; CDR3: CASSQVYSTRPGQGAMKTQYF
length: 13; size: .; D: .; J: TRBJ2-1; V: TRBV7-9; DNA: TGTGCCAGCAGCTTCTTTGCCCTCCGGGAGCAGTTCTTC; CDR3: CASSFFALREQFF
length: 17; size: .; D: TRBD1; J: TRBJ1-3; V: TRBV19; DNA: TGTGCCAGTAGTCGTACAGGGGTCCAATACTCTGGAAACACCATATATTTT; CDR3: CASSRTGVQYSGNTIYF
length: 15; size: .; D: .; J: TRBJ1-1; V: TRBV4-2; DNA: TGTGCCAGCAGCCAAGGGGTAGGGGTGAACACTGAAGCTTTCTTT; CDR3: CASSQGVGVNTEAFF
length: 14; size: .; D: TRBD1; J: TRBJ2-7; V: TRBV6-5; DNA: TGTGCCAGCAGGTGGGGACAGGGAACCTACGAGCAGTACTTC; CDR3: CASRWGQGTYEQYF
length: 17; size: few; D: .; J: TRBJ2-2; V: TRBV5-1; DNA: TGCGCCAGCAGCTTGGTCGGGCAGGGGAAAAGGGCCGGGGAGCTGTTTTTT; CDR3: CASSLVGQGKRAGELFF
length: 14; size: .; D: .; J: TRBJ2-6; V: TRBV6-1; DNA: TGTGCCAGCAGTGCTACCCCTGGGGCCAACGTCCTGACTTTC; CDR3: CASSATPGANVLTF
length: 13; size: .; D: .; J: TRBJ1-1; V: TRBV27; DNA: TGTGCCAGCAGTACCTACAGGGAGACTGAAGCTTTCTTT; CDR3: CASSTYRETEAFF
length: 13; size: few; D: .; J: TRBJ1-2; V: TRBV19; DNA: TGTGCCAGTAGTATAATTACGATTCAGGGCTACACCTTC; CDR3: CASSIITIQGYTF
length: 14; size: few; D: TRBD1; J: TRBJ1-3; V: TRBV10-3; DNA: TGTGCCATCAGAGGACAGGGGGTAGGAAACACCATATATTTT; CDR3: CAIRGQGVGNTIYF